This T cell receptor beta chain was identified in a study of blood T cell repertoires in COVID-19. The assay was immunoSEQ multiplex PCR, and TCRdb's table has in-frame clones only and misses some. There are 180,000 or so clones in the sample; almost 85% occur only once, and more than 9.5% lies in the top ten. CDR3 length: 16 residues. Germline CDR1 reads LNHDA; CDR2 reads SQIVND (reference sequence). The V end lost 7 bases, the J end lost 2 bases, and 17 bases lay between the germline ends. Individuals drawn from approximately 26 US areas were about 18 to 90 years old. The chain carries TRBV19 and TRBJ1-4; weak D call: TRBD1 (5 bases). The sample was PBMCs or T cells enriched from blood (not recorded which). The source is a middle-aged man who had recovered from COVID-19. CDR3 coding DNA: TGTGCCAGTACCGGAAATTGGGGGGGGACTAATGAAAAACTGTTTTTT. Its protein is CASTGNWGGTNEKLFF. The variable domain in full, completed from reference TRBV19 and TRBJ1-4, reads DGGITQSPKYLFRKEGQNVTLSCEQNLNHDAMYWYRQDPGQGLRLIYYSQIVNDFQKGDIAEGYSVSREKKESFPLTVTSAQKNPTAFYLCASTGNWGGTNEKLFFGSGTQLSVL.